This T cell receptor beta chain was identified in a study of human T cells and chemical hapten exposure. The table lists this clonotype with a few counts. Time point meaning: patch test 2, 6 weeks after DPC sensitization. The treatment here: therapeutic diphenylcyclopropenone sensitization with weekly scalp DPC. CDR1 and CDR2 from the germline V gene are SQVTM and ANQGSEA. The CDR3 extends over 14 amino acids. The V and J ends lost 7 bases and 0 bases, in that order; junction bases with no gene match: 7. TCRdb re-derived calls from the RACE reads in MiXCR, one entry per CDR3 protein. This sample carries 65,000 to 90,000 distinct CDR3 sequences, 6.6% of them seen once, and the ten largest clones take approximately 1.2%.

This TCR was sampled from a woman aged 25 to 39 with alopecia areata. Some clones in this sample may be carry-over from other donors' samples. This material consisted of whole blood, taken in connection with sensitization to the hapten diphenylcyclopropenone (DPC). This chain connects TRBV29-1 to TRBJ2-5, with 8 bases lining up with TRBD2. The CDR3 spells CSGGGLDYQETQYF. Here the CDR3 DNA reads TGCAGCGGCGGGGGACTAGACTACCAAGAGACCCAGTACTTC.